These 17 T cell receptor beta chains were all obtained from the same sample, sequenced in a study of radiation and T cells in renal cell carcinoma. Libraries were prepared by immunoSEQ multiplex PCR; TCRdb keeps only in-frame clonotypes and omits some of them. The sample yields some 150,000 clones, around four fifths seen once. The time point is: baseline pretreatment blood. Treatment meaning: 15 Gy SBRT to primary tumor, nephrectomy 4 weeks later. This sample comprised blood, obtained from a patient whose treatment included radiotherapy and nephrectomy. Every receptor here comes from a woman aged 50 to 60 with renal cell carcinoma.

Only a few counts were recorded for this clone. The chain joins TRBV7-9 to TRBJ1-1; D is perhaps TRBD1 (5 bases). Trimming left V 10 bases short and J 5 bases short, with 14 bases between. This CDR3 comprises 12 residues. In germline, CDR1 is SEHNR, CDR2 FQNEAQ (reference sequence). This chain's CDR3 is CATNQGGTEAFF. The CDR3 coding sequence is TGTGCCACAAATCAGGGTGGGACTGAAGCTTTCTTT.

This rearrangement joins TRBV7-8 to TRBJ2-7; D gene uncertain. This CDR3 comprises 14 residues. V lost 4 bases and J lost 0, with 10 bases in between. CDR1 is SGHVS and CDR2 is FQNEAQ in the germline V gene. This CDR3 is CASSSDRYSYEQYF. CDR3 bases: TGTGCCAGCAGCTCCGACCGGTACTCCTACGAGCAGTACTTC.

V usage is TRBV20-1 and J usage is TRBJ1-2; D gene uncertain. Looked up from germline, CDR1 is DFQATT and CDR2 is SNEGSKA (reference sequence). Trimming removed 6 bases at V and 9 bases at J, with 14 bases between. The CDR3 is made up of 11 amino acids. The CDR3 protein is CSAPTGVRYTF. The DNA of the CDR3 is TGCAGTGCACCGACCGGTGTACGCTACACCTTC.

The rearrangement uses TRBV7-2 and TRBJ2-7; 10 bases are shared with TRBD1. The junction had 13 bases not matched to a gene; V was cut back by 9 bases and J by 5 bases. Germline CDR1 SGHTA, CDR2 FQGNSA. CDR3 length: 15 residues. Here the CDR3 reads CARGFRDRGVHEQYF. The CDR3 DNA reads TGTGCCAGGGGCTTCCGGGACAGGGGAGTCCACGAGCAGTACTTC.

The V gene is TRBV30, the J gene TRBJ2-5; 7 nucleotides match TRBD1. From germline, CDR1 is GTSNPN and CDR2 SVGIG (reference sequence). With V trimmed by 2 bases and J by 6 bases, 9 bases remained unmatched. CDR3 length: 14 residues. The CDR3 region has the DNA TGTGCCTGGAGTATGAGGGGGCTCTGCAAGACCCAGTACTTC. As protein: CAWSMRGLCKTQYF.

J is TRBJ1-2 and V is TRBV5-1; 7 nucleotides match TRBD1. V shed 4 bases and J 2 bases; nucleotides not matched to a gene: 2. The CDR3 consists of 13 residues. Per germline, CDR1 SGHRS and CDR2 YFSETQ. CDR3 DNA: TGCGCCAGCAGCCAGGGACAGAACTATGGCTACACCTTC. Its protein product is CASSQGQNYGYTF.

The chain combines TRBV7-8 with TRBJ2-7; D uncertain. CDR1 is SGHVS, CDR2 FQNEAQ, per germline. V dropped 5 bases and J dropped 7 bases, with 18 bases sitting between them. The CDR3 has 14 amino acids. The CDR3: CASSQHRLSREQYF. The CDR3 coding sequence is TGTGCCAGCAGCCAACATAGACTCTCTCGGGAGCAGTACTTC.

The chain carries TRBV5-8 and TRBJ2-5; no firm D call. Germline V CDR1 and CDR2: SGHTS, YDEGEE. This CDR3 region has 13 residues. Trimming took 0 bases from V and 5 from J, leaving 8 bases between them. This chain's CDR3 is CASSLEGWETQYF. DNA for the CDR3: TGTGCCAGCAGCTTGGAGGGATGGGAGACCCAGTACTTC.

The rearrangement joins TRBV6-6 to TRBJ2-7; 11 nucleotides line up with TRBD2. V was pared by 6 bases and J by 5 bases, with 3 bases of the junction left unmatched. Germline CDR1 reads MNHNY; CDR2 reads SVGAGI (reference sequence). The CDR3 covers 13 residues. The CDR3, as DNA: TGTGCCAGCAGCCGACTAGCGGGAAACGAGCAGTACTTC. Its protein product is CASSRLAGNEQYF.

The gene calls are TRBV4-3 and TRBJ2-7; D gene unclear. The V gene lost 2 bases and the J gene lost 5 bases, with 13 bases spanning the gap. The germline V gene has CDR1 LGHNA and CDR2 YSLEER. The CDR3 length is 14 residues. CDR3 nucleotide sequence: TGCGCCAGCAGCCAAAGGTACCACCGGAACGAGCAGTACTTC. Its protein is CASSQRYHRNEQYF.

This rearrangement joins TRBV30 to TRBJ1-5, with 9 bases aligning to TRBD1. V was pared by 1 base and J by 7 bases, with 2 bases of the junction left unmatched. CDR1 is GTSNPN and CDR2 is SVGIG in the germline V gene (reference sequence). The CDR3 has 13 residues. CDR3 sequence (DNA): TGTGCCTGGAGTGGGGGACAGGGACAGCCCCAGCATTTT. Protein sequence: CAWSGGQGQPQHF.

CDR3 residues: CASSEQREYGYTF. CDR3 in DNA: TGCGCCAGCAGTGAGCAGCGAGAGTATGGCTACACCTTC. The rearrangement links TRBV10-1 to TRBJ1-2; D uncertain. V dropped 2 bases and J dropped 5 bases, with 9 bases sitting between them. Germline-derived CDR1 and CDR2 are WNHNN and SYGVQD (reference sequence). The CDR3 is 13 amino acids.

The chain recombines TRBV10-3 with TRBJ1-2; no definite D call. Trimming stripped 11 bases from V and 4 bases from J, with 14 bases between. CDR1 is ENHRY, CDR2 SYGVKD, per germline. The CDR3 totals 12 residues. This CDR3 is CAVFRTVYGYTF. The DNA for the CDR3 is TGTGCCGTCTTCCGGACGGTCTATGGCTACACCTTC.

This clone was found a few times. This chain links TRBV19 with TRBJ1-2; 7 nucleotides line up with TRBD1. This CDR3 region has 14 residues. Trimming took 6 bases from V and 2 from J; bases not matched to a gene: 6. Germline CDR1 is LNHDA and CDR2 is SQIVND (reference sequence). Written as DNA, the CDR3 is TGTGCCAGTAGCACCCTACAGGGGAACTATGGCTACACCTTC. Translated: CASSTLQGNYGYTF.

This chain's CDR3 is CASSQGADTQYF. For the CDR3, the DNA is TGTGCCAGCAGTCAGGGGGCCGATACGCAGTATTTT. This chain connects TRBV27 to TRBJ2-3; TRBD1 agrees at 8 bases. CDR1 and CDR2 (germline): MNHEY, SMNVEV (reference sequence). This CDR3 is built from 12 residues. Germline trimming cut 5 bases from V and 6 bases from J; bases unmatched to any gene: 1.

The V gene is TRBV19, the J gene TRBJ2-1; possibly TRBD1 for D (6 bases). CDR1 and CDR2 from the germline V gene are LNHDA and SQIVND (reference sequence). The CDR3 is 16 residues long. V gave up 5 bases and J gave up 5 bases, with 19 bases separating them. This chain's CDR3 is CASSPLGHRLNNEQFF. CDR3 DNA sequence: TGTGCCAGTAGTCCCTTGGGACACCGACTCAACAATGAGCAGTTCTTC. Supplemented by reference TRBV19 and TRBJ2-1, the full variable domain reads DGGITQSPKYLFRKEGQNVTLSCEQNLNHDAMYWYRQDPGQGLRLIYYSQIVNDFQKGDIAEGYSVSREKKESFPLTVTSAQKNPTAFYLCASSPLGHRLNNEQFFGPGTRLTVL.

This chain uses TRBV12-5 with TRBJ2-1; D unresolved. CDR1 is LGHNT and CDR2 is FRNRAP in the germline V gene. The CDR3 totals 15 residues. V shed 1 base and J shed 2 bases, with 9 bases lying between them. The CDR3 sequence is CASGLGHFPYNEQFF. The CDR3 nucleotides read TGTGCTAGTGGTTTGGGGCACTTTCCCTACAATGAGCAGTTCTTC.